One and the same sample provided the 10 T cell receptor beta chains below, sequenced in a study of T cell responses to AZD1222 COVID-19 vaccine listed by TCRdb under 2021. Sample time point, as interpreted from the label and publication: baseline before first vaccination. Libraries were constructed by the immunoSEQ multiplex PCR assay. In its TCRdb copy, this immuneACCESS table keeps in-frame sequences only and misses some clones. Where compared with another copy, unresolved V genes explain less than half of these, and the others have no known cause. This sample lists some 99,000 clones; roughly nine tenths were detected once. The leading ten clones occupy roughly 6.9% of the sample. This sample comprised peripheral blood, obtained on day 0 of AZD1222 vaccination. Receptors were obtained from an adult in good health.

This chain uses TRBV19 with TRBJ2-2; D may be TRBD1 or TRBD2 (5 bases each). CDR1 LNHDA and CDR2 SQIVND come from the germline V gene (reference sequence). V lost 5 bases and J lost 6, with 22 bases in between. This CDR3 is 17 amino acids long. CDR3 region: CASSPRASPAVAGELFF. DNA of the CDR3: TGTGCCAGTAGTCCCAGGGCTAGCCCTGCGGTCGCCGGGGAGCTGTTTTTT.

The chain has TRBV2 and TRBJ1-4; D not resolved. The CDR3 is made up of 11 amino acids. V lost 1 base, J lost 10 bases, and 4 bases lay in between. From germline, CDR1 is SNHLY and CDR2 FYNNEI. Here the CDR3 DNA reads TGTGCCAGCAGTGAAGACGTAAAACTGTTTTTT. It codes for CASSEDVKLFF. The full variable domain, with the rest looked up from reference TRBV2 and TRBJ1-4, is EPEVTQTPSHQVTQMGQEVILRCVPISNHLYFYWYRQILGQKVEFLVSFYNNEISEKSEIFDDQFSVERPDGSNFTLKIRSTKLEDSAMYFCASSEDVKLFFGSGTQLSVL.

This rearrangement joins TRBV13 to TRBJ1-5, with D uncertain. The length of the CDR3 is 14 residues. CDR1 is PRHDT, CDR2 FYEKMQ, per germline (reference sequence). V lost 2 bases and J 2 bases, leaving 7 bases between the germline ends. Here the CDR3 reads CASSLRGGNQPQHF. In DNA form, the CDR3 reads TGTGCCAGCAGCTTACGAGGTGGCAATCAGCCCCAGCATTTT.

This clone has a single count. The chain recombines TRBV15 with TRBJ2-1, with 8 positions matching TRBD2. The germline CDR1 and CDR2 sequences are LNHNV and YYDKDF (reference sequence). The CDR3 runs to 17 residues. Trimming removed 0 bases from V and 7 bases from J; junction bases left unmatched: 11. The DNA of the CDR3 is TGTGCCACCAGCAGAGATCTGGTAGCGGGATTTTCAAATGAGCAGTTCTTC. Translated, it gives CATSRDLVAGFSNEQFF.

The rearrangement uses TRBV5-5 and TRBJ2-5; no definite D call. CDR1 SGHKS and CDR2 YYEKEE come from the germline V gene (reference sequence). The CDR3 is 13 amino acids. V lost 0 bases to trimming and J lost 1 base, with 4 bases between them. CDR3 residues: CASSLEFQETQYF. CDR3 coding DNA: TGTGCCAGCAGCTTGGAATTCCAAGAGACCCAGTACTTC.

CDR3 DNA: TGCGCCAGCAGCTGGACAGGGTTGAGCAATCAGCCCCAGCATTTT. It codes for CASSWTGLSNQPQHF. The chain employs TRBV5-1 and TRBJ1-5; 8 positions agree with TRBD1. Germline CDR1 is SGHRS and CDR2 is YFSETQ. The CDR3 spans 15 residues. The junction had 3 bases not matched to a gene; V was cut back by 3 bases and J by 1 base.

The CDR3: CASSLAGGGYEQYF. The CDR3, as DNA: TGTGCCAGCAGTTTAGCGGGAGGTGGCTACGAGCAGTACTTC. The rearrangement joins TRBV6-5 to TRBJ2-7; TRBD2 agrees at 10 bases. Germline CDR1 MNHEY, CDR2 SVGAGI. There are 14 residues in the CDR3. V trimming: 4 bases; J trimming: 3 bases; junction bases outside the gene matches: 3.

The J gene is TRBJ1-2, the V gene TRBV7-2, with no clear D. V lost 2 bases to trimming and J lost 7 bases, with 17 bases between them. CDR1 and CDR2 (germline): SGHTA, FQGNSA. This CDR3 spans 15 amino acids. Here the CDR3 reads CASSLTPSRLSGYTF. Written as DNA, the CDR3 is TGTGCCAGCAGCTTAACCCCCAGCAGGTTGAGTGGCTACACCTTC.

This chain joins TRBV27 and TRBJ2-7; D may be TRBD1 (6 bases). There are 13 residues in the CDR3. Trimming left V 3 bases short and J 3 bases short, with 9 bases between. Germline CDR1 is MNHEY and CDR2 is SMNVEV (reference sequence). The CDR3 protein is CASSFGQNYEQYF. The DNA of the CDR3 is TGTGCCAGCAGTTTTGGACAGAACTACGAGCAGTACTTC.

This chain connects TRBV7-9 to TRBJ1-1; D is unclear. The CDR3 has 15 amino acids. The germline CDR1 and CDR2 sequences are SEHNR and FQNEAQ (reference sequence). V lost 4 bases and J lost 2, with 14 bases in between. DNA for the CDR3: TGTGCCAGCAGCTCTATAACCTTCACTAACACTGAAGCTTTCTTT. Protein product: CASSSITFTNTEAFF.